The 16 T cell receptor beta chains below all came from one sample that was sequenced in a study of regulatory T cells in long-lasting Graves disease (dated by TCRdb to the early 2020s). Library creation used multiplex PCR. These reads were obtained on an Illumina HiSeq 4000. TCR beta libraries were built with iRepertoire HTBI primers and Arm-PCR amplification of CDR3 regions. TCRdb reanalyzed the raw reads on its own, using fastp at Q25 for trimming and MiXCR for clone calling, and kept in-frame beta chains. CDR3 protein duplicates are merged, each entry listing the most common genes and DNA. This sample is represented by around 400,000 distinct CDR3 sequences; 20% to 25% of them were singletons. The ten largest make up approximately 28% of the sample. The sample's time point, from its label and the paper: persistent/refractory GD, antithyroid drugs over 5 years with positive TRAb. For both TCR sequencing and RNA sequencing, RNA was extracted from PBMCs in TRIzol.

Here the sequenced sample was peripheral blood mononuclear cells (PBMCs), taken when the disease was refractory, from a patient treated with antithyroid drugs. All receptors come from a female donor with Graves disease.

The chain links TRBV11-2 to TRBJ1-1; D is possibly TRBD1 (5 bases). The germline V gene has CDR1 SGHAT and CDR2 FQNNGV. V lost 2 bases, J lost 4 bases, and 14 bases lay in between. This CDR3 has 15 amino acids. The CDR3 reads CASSLRSAGSTEAFF. CDR3 nucleotides: TGTGCCAGCAGCTTAAGATCTGCAGGGTCCACTGAAGCTTTCTTT. Drawing the rest from reference TRBV11-2 and TRBJ1-1, the complete variable domain is EAGVAQSPRYKIIEKRQSVAFWCNPISGHATLYWYQQILGQGPKLLIQFQNNGVVDDSQLPKDRFSAERLKGVDSTLKIQPAKLEDSAVYLCASSLRSAGSTEAFFGQGTRLTVV.

This clonotype was recorded at least ten times. The chain employs TRBV5-6 and TRBJ1-4, with D possibly being TRBD1 (6 bases). CDR1 and CDR2 (germline): SGHDT, YYEEEE. This CDR3 has 15 residues. Trimming took off 3 bases at V and 4 bases at J, with 13 bases between the two ends. The CDR3 here is CASSSGQLYNEKLFF. The CDR3 nucleotides are TGTGCCAGCAGCTCAGGACAGCTCTATAATGAAAAACTGTTTTTT.

The chain links TRBV29-1 to TRBJ2-3; 8 positions match TRBD2. The V gene end was trimmed by 6 bases and the J gene end by 0 bases; junction bases not matched to a gene: 2. CDR3 size: 13 residues. Per germline, CDR1 SQVTM and CDR2 ANQGSEA. Written as DNA, the CDR3 is TGCAGCGTAGGACTAGCTAGCACAGATACGCAGTATTTT. Its protein is CSVGLASTDTQYF.

This clonotype showed up just a few times. The V gene is TRBV5-1, the J gene TRBJ1-2; D is unresolved. The CDR3 covers 15 residues. Deletions cut 5 bases from V and 3 bases from J, with 17 bases between. Germline V gene sequence: CDR1 SGHRS, CDR2 YFSETQ. The CDR3 DNA follows: TGCGCCAGCAGTCTCAATCCGGCCGGCGACTATGGCTACACCTTC. Its translation is CASSLNPAGDYGYTF.

The chain links TRBV20-1 to TRBJ2-7; a possible D gene is TRBD2 (8 bases). The ends were cut back, 4 bases at V and 2 bases at J, with 18 bases in the middle. CDR3 length: 15 residues. The germline V gene has CDR1 DFQATT and CDR2 SNEGSKA (reference sequence). The CDR3 DNA follows: TGCAGTGCTAACCACGACGGGAGGGGGCCCTACGAGCAGTACTTC. Its protein product is CSANHDGRGPYEQYF.

This clonotype has only a few counts. The rearrangement uses TRBV24-1 and TRBJ2-2; D is unresolved. V was trimmed by 5 bases and J by 5 bases, leaving 5 bases between them. The CDR3 totals 12 residues. Looked up from germline, CDR1 is KGHDR and CDR2 is SFDVKD. CDR3 nucleotide sequence: TGTGCCACCAGTGCTTTTACCGGGGAGCTGTTTTTT. Its translation: CATSAFTGELFF.

The rearrangement uses TRBV2 and TRBJ1-4, with D uncertain. V was pared by 6 bases and J by 5 bases, with 13 bases between. The germline gives CDR1 SNHLY, CDR2 FYNNEI. CDR3 size: 14 residues. DNA of the CDR3: TGTGCCAGCAGCCCCAGACGGAACAATGAAAAACTGTTTTTT. This gives the protein CASSPRRNNEKLFF. The full variable domain, completed using reference TRBV2 and TRBJ1-4, is EPEVTQTPSHQVTQMGQEVILRCVPISNHLYFYWYRQILGQKVEFLVSFYNNEISEKSEIFDDQFSVERPDGSNFTLKIRSTKLEDSAMYFCASSPRRNNEKLFFGSGTQLSVL.

The sample holds many counts of this clonotype. The chain employs TRBV11-2 and TRBJ2-2; tentative D call: TRBD1 (6 bases). Germline lookup yields CDR1 SGHAT and CDR2 FQNNGV. The CDR3 has 15 residues. The V and J ends lost 3 bases and 0 bases respectively, with 8 bases between them. CDR3 sequence: CASSFPGANTGELFF. The CDR3 DNA reads TGTGCCAGCAGCTTCCCAGGGGCGAACACCGGGGAGCTGTTTTTT.

This clonotype was counted only a few times. The V call is TRBV6-1, the J call TRBJ1-1; 9 bases are shared with TRBD1. The CDR3 runs to 16 residues. With 5 bases clipped from V and 10 bases from J, the junction kept 17 bases outside the gene matches. Germline CDR1 and CDR2: MNHNS and SASEGT. CDR3 DNA: TGTGCCAGCAGTAACAGGGGGCGCCTCCGCCAGACAGCAGCTTTCTTT. Protein sequence: CASSNRGRLRQTAAFF.

The sample holds many counts of this clonotype. The rearrangement links TRBV7-3 to TRBJ2-7; 8 bases are a match to TRBD2. V was clipped by 6 bases and J by 5 bases; unmatched bases: 9. The CDR3 loop spans 14 amino acids. Germline V gene sequence: CDR1 SGHTA, CDR2 FQGTGA. The CDR3 sequence is CASRASGSRDEQYF. CDR3 coding DNA: TGTGCCAGCAGGGCAAGCGGGAGTCGTGACGAGCAGTACTTC.

The sample holds many counts of this clonotype. The V and J genes are TRBV30 and TRBJ1-1; possibly TRBD1 for D (5 bases). Germline CDR1 and CDR2: GTSNPN and SVGIG (reference sequence). Trimming took 7 bases from V and 0 from J, leaving 12 bases between them. The length of the CDR3 is 13 residues. The CDR3 region has the DNA TGTGCCTTTGAGACAGCTATGAACACTGAAGCTTTCTTT. As protein: CAFETAMNTEAFF.

This sequence joins TRBV20-1 and TRBJ2-5, with unresolved D. The germline CDR1 and CDR2 sequences are DFQATT and SNEGSKA (reference sequence). V gave up 6 bases and J gave up 5 bases, with 13 bases separating them. The CDR3 is 12 amino acids. The CDR3 DNA sequence: TGCAGTGCAAGACCCGCGGCGGAGACCCAGTACTTC. This encodes CSARPAAETQYF.

This clonotype has more than one count but fewer than ten. CDR3 in DNA: TGTGCCAGCAGCGTAGATGCGGGGGAGCTGTTTTTT. Translated, it gives CASSVDAGELFF. This chain connects TRBV9 to TRBJ2-2; D not certain. Germline assignment: CDR1 SGDLS and CDR2 YYNGEE. This CDR3 is 12 amino acids long. Trimming took 0 bases from V and 8 from J, leaving 5 bases between them.

The V gene is TRBV20-1, the J gene TRBJ1-1, with TRBD1 as a possible D gene (5 bases). Trimming removed 1 base at V and 11 bases at J, with 11 bases between. The V gene's germline CDR1 is DFQATT and CDR2 SNEGSKA (reference sequence). CDR3 length: 11 amino acids. Here the CDR3 DNA reads TGCAGTGCTAGAGCCTGGGGGAGGGCTTTCTTT. Its protein product is CSARAWGRAFF.

The chain carries TRBV5-1 and TRBJ2-2; weak D call: TRBD2 (6 bases). The CDR3 length is 15 residues. Germline lookup yields CDR1 SGHRS and CDR2 YFSETQ. V lost 6 bases to trimming and J lost 6 bases, with 18 bases between them. The CDR3 DNA reads as TGCGCCAGCATGCCCTTGGCCTCGGGGGCCGGGGAGCTGTTTTTT. Its protein is CASMPLASGAGELFF.

This clonotype was counted at least ten times. The rearrangement links TRBV12-3 or TRBV12-4 to TRBJ1-1, with a tentative D call TRBD1 (5 bases). Trimming left V 2 bases short and J 5 bases short, with 15 bases between. The CDR3 is 15 amino acids. CDR3 sequence (DNA): TGTGCCAGCAGTTTAAGGATAAGTAGGGGAACTGAAGCTTTCTTT. It yields the protein CASSLRISRGTEAFF.